These 11 T cell receptor beta chains originate from one sample sequenced in a study of Graves' ophthalmopathy and Graves' hyperthyroidism. Amplification from RNA transcripts yielded the TCR beta CDR3 regions. RT-PCR with HTBI primers came first, then second-round multiplex PCR. One entry per CDR3 protein, called by TCRdb with MiXCR from the multiplex PCR reads. The table shows approximately 540,000 distinct CDR3 sequences, with less than 40% occurring only once. Sequencing was performed on peripheral blood or thyroid tissue (not recorded which). These receptors all come from an adult man with Graves' hyperthyroidism.

The chain employs TRBV25-1 and TRBJ2-1; D is perhaps TRBD1 (6 bases). The CDR3 loop spans 13 amino acids. Germline values: CDR1 MGHDK, CDR2 SYGVNS. The V end was cut by 4 bases, the J end by 9 bases, with 13 bases between. CDR3 loop: CASSGTGRSEQFF. CDR3 sequence (DNA): TGTGCCAGCAGTGGAACAGGGCGATCTGAGCAGTTCTTC.

This clonotype was seen many times. This chain links TRBV9 with TRBJ1-2; possibly TRBD1 for D (6 bases). Germline V CDR1 and CDR2: SGDLS, YYNGEE. V was pared by 3 bases and J by 1 base, with 16 bases between. CDR3 length equals 16 residues. CDR3 nucleotide sequence: TGTGCCAGCAGCGCATCGGTGGCAGGGGATAACTATGGCTACACCTTC. Its translation: CASSASVAGDNYGYTF.

In its sample, this clonotype was seen a few times. The chain has TRBV27 and TRBJ2-7; TRBD2 is a possible D gene (5 bases). The length of the CDR3 is 12 residues. From germline, CDR1 is MNHEY and CDR2 SMNVEV (reference sequence). The ends were cut back, 7 bases at V and 3 bases at J, with 10 bases in the middle. The CDR3 nucleotides read TGTGCCAGCATCTCTCGGGACTACGAGCAGTACTTC. Amino acid sequence: CASISRDYEQYF.

This clonotype was detected ten times or more. This chain connects TRBV7-9 to TRBJ2-5; D gene ambiguous. Trimming removed 5 bases at V and 0 bases at J, with 10 bases between. Germline CDR1 reads SEHNR; CDR2 reads FQNEAQ (reference sequence). The CDR3 covers 14 residues. Here the CDR3 reads CASSQDANQETQYF. The CDR3 DNA sequence: TGTGCCAGCAGCCAGGACGCGAACCAAGAGACCCAGTACTTC. Full variable domain (rest looked up from reference TRBV7-9 and TRBJ2-5): DTGVSQNPRHKITKRGQNVTFRCDPISEHNRLYWYRQTLGQGPEFLTYFQNEAQLEKSRLLSDRFSAERPKGSFSTLEIQRTEQGDSAMYLCASSQDANQETQYFGPGTRLLVL.

This clonotype showed up many times. The chain links TRBV12-3 or TRBV12-4 to TRBJ2-7; D gene ambiguous. The ends were cut back, 4 bases at V and 3 bases at J, with 10 bases in the middle. The CDR3 totals 13 residues. The CDR3 DNA follows: TGTGCCAGCAGTTCAGCAGGCCTCTACGAGCAGTACTTC. It is translated as CASSSAGLYEQYF.

This clonotype has at least ten counts. The chain joins TRBV7-9 to TRBJ1-5, with D hard to call. Per germline, CDR1 SEHNR and CDR2 FQNEAQ (reference sequence). This CDR3 region has 13 residues. V was cut by 4 bases and J by 5 bases, with 9 bases left in between. CDR3 nucleotide sequence: TGTGCCAGCAGCTCGGGCCAACATCAGCCCCAGCATTTT. Protein product: CASSSGQHQPQHF.

The V call is TRBV7-8, the J call TRBJ2-2; TRBD2 aligns across 9 bases. Germline-derived CDR1 and CDR2 are SGHVS and FQNEAQ. The CDR3 extends over 16 amino acids. The J segment lost 10 bases and the V segment lost 4 bases, leaving 13 bases of the junction unmatched. The CDR3 spells CASSSSWLAGPTELFF. DNA for the CDR3: TGTGCCAGCAGCTCATCCTGGCTAGCGGGGCCCACGGAGCTGTTTTTT. Variable domain in full (rest from reference TRBV7-8 and TRBJ2-2): GAGVSQSPRYKVAKRGQDVALRCDPISGHVSLFWYQQALGQGPEFLTYFQNEAQLDKSGLPSDRFFAERPEGSVSTLKIQRTQQEDSAVYLCASSSSWLAGPTELFFGEGSRLTVL.

This clonotype was counted ten times or more. V gene TRBV19 combines with J gene TRBJ2-6; TRBD1 aligns across 11 bases. The trim removed 4 bases at V and 0 bases at J, leaving 2 bases unmatched. The V gene's germline CDR1 is LNHDA and CDR2 SQIVND (reference sequence). This CDR3 is 17 amino acids long. Here the CDR3 reads CASSTGTGGSGANVLTF. CDR3 nucleotide sequence: TGTGCCAGTAGTACTGGGACAGGGGGCTCTGGGGCCAACGTCCTGACTTTC.

This clonotype came up a few times. The CDR3 coding sequence is TGCAGTGCTAGAGGGACTAGAAGAACAGATACGCAGTATTTT. Protein product: CSARGTRRTDTQYF. The V call is TRBV20-1, the J call TRBJ2-3; 7 bases are a match to TRBD2. V lost 1 base to trimming and J lost 3 bases; unmatched junction nucleotides: 4. Germline V gene lookup returns CDR1 DFQATT and CDR2 SNEGSKA (reference sequence). The CDR3 covers 14 residues.

This clonotype has ten or more counts. A junction end diverges from the germline sequence, so it may reflect a read error. The V gene is TRBV5-1, the J gene TRBJ1-1; D might be TRBD1 (5 bases). Per the germline V gene, CDR1 is SGHRS and CDR2 is YFSETQ. The CDR3 runs to 12 residues. In DNA form, the CDR3 reads TGCGCCAGCAGCTTGGATCTCGGGACTTACACCTTT. Amino acid sequence: CASSLDLGTYTF. The full variable domain, completed using reference TRBV5-1 and TRBJ1-1, is KAGVTQTPRYLIKTRGQQVTLSCSPISGHRSVSWYQQTPGQGLQFLFEYFSETQRNKGNFPGRFSGRQFSNSRSEMNVSTLELGDSALYLCASSLDLGTYTFGQGTRLTVV.

This chain joins TRBV29-1 and TRBJ2-7, with D possibly being TRBD1 or TRBD2 (5 bases each). From germline, CDR1 is SQVTM and CDR2 ANQGSEA. Trimming stripped 7 bases from V and 2 bases from J, with 9 bases between. CDR3 length: 11 residues. The CDR3 region has the DNA TGCAGCGCCGGGACCCCCTACGAGCAGTACTTC. Translated, it gives CSAGTPYEQYF.